Detailed here is one T cell receptor (beta chain). The record originates from a study of T cell responses to AZD1222 COVID-19 vaccine. CDR1 is LNHDA, CDR2 SQIVND, per germline (reference sequence). There are 15 residues in the CDR3. V lost 2 bases and J lost 4, with 14 bases in between. Using immunoSEQ multiplex PCR, the repertoire was profiled, and TCRdb retains in-frame clones only, with some absent. The table has under 150,000 clones, 85% to 95% seen once; the top ten hold 0.75% to 0.95%. The sequence was collected from an adult in good health. The chain has TRBV19 and TRBJ1-2; weak D call: TRBD1 (6 bases). The sample consisted of peripheral blood, taken on day 0 of AZD1222 vaccination. The CDR3 DNA sequence: TGTGCCAGTAGTATAATGCAGGGGTCGATCTATGGCTACACCTTC. Translated: CASSIMQGSIYGYTF.